This is a list of T cell receptor beta chains from one sample in a study of PD-L1 blockade in urothelial cancer. Method: immunoSEQ multiplex PCR; TCRdb's copy keeps in-frame clones and lacks some. The profile shows about 49,000 clones, about four fifths of them singletons. Sequencing used PBMCs, obtained around atezolizumab (anti-PD-L1) treatment. These receptors all stem from a man in his 70s with urothelial cancer. The CDR3 runs from the conserved cysteine through the conserved F or W. A D gene is named only where the DNA matches it firmly. A clone size is listed for some rows: how often the clone was seen (once, few, many), or a class if it is expanded.

many	TRBV7-9	TRBJ1-2	TRBD1	TGTGCCAGCAGCCAGACGGGACAGCTGAACTATGGCTACACCTTC	CASSQTGQLNYGYTF
NA	TRBV6-5	TRBJ2-4	NA	TGTGCCAGCAGTATGGGACTGACCAAAAACATTCAGTACTTC	CASSMGLTKNIQYF
once	TRBV9	TRBJ2-3	NA	TGTGCCAGCAGCGTATTCGGCGGGATGAGCACAGATACGCAGTATTTT	CASSVFGGMSTDTQYF
NA	TRBV30	TRBJ2-1	TRBD2	TGTGCCTGGAGTGTGGCGGGAGCCAATGAGCAGTTCTTC	CAWSVAGANEQFF
NA	TRBV10-3	TRBJ2-3	TRBD2	TGTGCCATCAGTGGAATCCTAGCGGGAGCACACACAGATACGCAGTATTTT	CAISGILAGAHTDTQYF
NA	TRBV2	TRBJ2-7	NA	TGTGCCAGCAGGGAGGACAGAGCATTAGGCGAGCAGTACTTC	CASREDRALGEQYF
NA	TRBV2	TRBJ2-7	TRBD2	TGTGCCAGCAACGGACTCGTTAGCGGGAGTTACGAGCAGTACTTC	CASNGLVSGSYEQYF
NA	TRBV11-2	TRBJ1-1	NA	TGTGCCAGCAGCTCCATGGAGGGTCCGGCTTTCTTT	CASSSMEGPAFF
NA	TRBV9	TRBJ2-7	TRBD1	TGTGCCAGCAGCTTGGGACAGGGGGCATACGAGCAGTACTTC	CASSLGQGAYEQYF
NA	TRBV7-9	TRBJ1-2	NA	TGTGCCAGCAGCTTAGGGCCGAATGGCTACACCTTC	CASSLGPNGYTF
NA	TRBV6-4	TRBJ2-5	TRBD2	TGTGCCAGCAGTGATAGGTTTCGGGGAACTAGCGGGAGTGGAGAGACCCAGTACTTC	CASSDRFRGTSGSGETQYF
NA	TRBV6-5	TRBJ2-1	TRBD1	TGTGCCAGCAGTTACTCGAAGACAGGGGTGTGGAATGAGCAGTTCTTC	CASSYSKTGVWNEQFF
NA	TRBV7-7	TRBJ2-5	NA	TGTGCTAGCAGCTTCCCCGGGGAGACCCAGTACTTC	CASSFPGETQYF
NA	TRBV5-1	TRBJ2-4	NA	TGCGCCAGCAGCTTGGCCCTGGCGGAGAACATTCAGTACTTC	CASSLALAENIQYF
few	TRBV28	TRBJ1-5	TRBD1	TGTGCCAGCAGCCCGGACAGGGGGCTTCAGCCCCAGCATTTT	CASSPDRGLQPQHF
many	TRBV19	TRBJ2-3	NA	TGTGCCAGTACCCCGGGGCGGGGAGATACGCAGTATTTT	CASTPGRGDTQYF
once	TRBV28	TRBJ2-7	NA	TGTGCCAGCAGTTTACCCGAGAGCTCCTACGAGCAGTACTTC	CASSLPESSYEQYF
few	TRBV6-9	TRBJ2-7	NA	TGTGCCAGCAGCCACCGGGACTGGCATAATCAGTCCTACGAGCAGTACTTC	CASSHRDWHNQSYEQYF
NA	TRBV7-9	TRBJ2-1	NA	TGTGCCAGCAGCTCCGGGACTGGAAGCTCCTACAATGAGCAGTTCTTC	CASSSGTGSSYNEQFF
NA	TRBV25-1	TRBJ2-5	TRBD1	TGTGCCAGCGCAGGGACAGGGTTCACGACCCAGTACTTC	CASAGTGFTTQYF
NA	TRBV19	TRBJ2-5	TRBD1	TGTGCCAGTAGCCCCACGACAGGGTGGGGAGAGACCCAGTACTTC	CASSPTTGWGETQYF
NA	TRBV6-1	TRBJ1-5	TRBD1	TGTGCCAGCAGAGTGACAGGGGGCGATCAGCCCCAGCATTTT	CASRVTGGDQPQHF
NA	TRBV5-1	TRBJ2-7	TRBD1	TGCGCCAGCAGCTTGGCCGCTATAGGGGCAGGGGGCTACGAGCAGTACTTC	CASSLAAIGAGGYEQYF
NA	TRBV10-2	TRBJ1-4	NA	TGCGCCAGCAGTGAGAATAGGGGCCTGTTTTTT	CASSENRGLFF
NA	TRBV27	TRBJ1-2	TRBD1	TGTGCCAGCAGTTCAGGGGGGTTAGCTAACTATGGCTACACCTTC	CASSSGGLANYGYTF
NA	TRBV5-1	TRBJ2-1	NA	TGCGCCAGCAGCTTTGCAGGGTCTGAGCAGTTCTTC	CASSFAGSEQFF
NA	TRBV19	TRBJ2-5	NA	TGTGCCAGTAGTATAGCTCGGGAGGAGACCCAGTACTTC	CASSIAREETQYF
NA	TRBV14	TRBJ2-7	NA	TGTGCCAGCAGCCCCCTCGGACTGGTGAGTTTCTACGAGCAGTACTTC	CASSPLGLVSFYEQYF
many	TRBV19	TRBJ1-5	NA	TGTGCCAGTAGCCGCAGGGTTGGTCAGCCCCAGCATTTT	CASSRRVGQPQHF
once	TRBV7-3	TRBJ2-2	TRBD2	TGTGCCAGCAGCTTCGGGACTAGCGGGAGGACGAACACCGGGGAGCTGTTTTTT	CASSFGTSGRTNTGELFF
NA	TRBV27	TRBJ2-5	TRBD1	TGTGCCAGCAGTTTAAGGACAGGGGGAAGGGAGACCCAGTACTTC	CASSLRTGGRETQYF
NA	TRBV4-1	TRBJ1-2	TRBD1	TGCGCCAGCAGCCAACTAACAGGGGATAACTATGGCTACACCTTC	CASSQLTGDNYGYTF
many	TRBV28	TRBJ2-6	TRBD1	TGTGCCAGCAGCCCAGCGACAGGGTCCGTTTCTGGGGCCAACGTCCTGACTTTC	CASSPATGSVSGANVLTF
NA	TRBV11-2	TRBJ1-1	NA	TGTGCCAGCAGCATTGGAACCAGTACCACAGGCACTGAAGCTTTCTTT	CASSIGTSTTGTEAFF
once	TRBV9	TRBJ2-5	TRBD2	TGTGCCAGCAGCGTAGAAGGGACTAGCGGGAGTACGGGAGAGACCCAGTACTTC	CASSVEGTSGSTGETQYF